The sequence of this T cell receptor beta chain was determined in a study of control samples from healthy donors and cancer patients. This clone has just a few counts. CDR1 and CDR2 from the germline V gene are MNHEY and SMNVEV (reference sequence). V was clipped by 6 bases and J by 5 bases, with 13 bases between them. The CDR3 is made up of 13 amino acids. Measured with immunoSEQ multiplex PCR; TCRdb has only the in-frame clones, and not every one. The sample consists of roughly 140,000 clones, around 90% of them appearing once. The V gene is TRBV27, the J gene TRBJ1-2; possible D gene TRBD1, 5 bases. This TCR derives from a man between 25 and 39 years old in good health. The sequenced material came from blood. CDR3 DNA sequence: TGTGCCAGCAGGGGACTTGGGGGGTATGGCTACACCTTC. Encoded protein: CASRGLGGYGYTF.